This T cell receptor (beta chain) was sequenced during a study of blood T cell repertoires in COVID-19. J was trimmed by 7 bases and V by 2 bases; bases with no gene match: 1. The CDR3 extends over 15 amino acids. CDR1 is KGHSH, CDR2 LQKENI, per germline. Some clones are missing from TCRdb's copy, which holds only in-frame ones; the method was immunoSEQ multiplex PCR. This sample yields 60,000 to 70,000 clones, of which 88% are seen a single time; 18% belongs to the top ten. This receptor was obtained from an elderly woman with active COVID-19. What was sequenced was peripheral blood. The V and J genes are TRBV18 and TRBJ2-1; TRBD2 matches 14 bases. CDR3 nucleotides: TGTGCCAGCTCACCAGGGACTAGCGGGGGAAATGAGCAGTTCTTC. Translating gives CASSPGTSGGNEQFF.